The clone carrying this T cell receptor beta chain was observed at least ten times. Its specificity is not known. Axillary draining lymph nodes of breast cancer patients supplied the node samples. This sample is drawn from a study of breast tumors, draining lymph nodes, adjacent tissues. Notes on the study in general: Findings are consistent with lymph node origin and intratumoral expansion of most tumor T cells. Tumor repertoires ranked between lymph nodes and nontumor tissue in diversity, with V and J gene preferences.

Germline V gives CDR1 SGHVS, CDR2 FNYEAQ. Trimming cost V 4 bases and J 2 bases, with 5 bases left between them. The CDR3 consists of 13 residues. Each CDR3 protein is one row after TCRdb ran MiXCR on the multiplex PCR reads. Here the sample spans 150,000 or so distinct CDR3 sequences, roughly a third being singletons. The chain couples TRBV7-6 to TRBJ1-4, with D uncertain. The sample taken for sequencing was axillary lymph node tissue. The receptor was derived from a female donor with breast cancer. Some clones in this sample may be carry-over from other donors' samples. The CDR3 region has the DNA TGTGCCAGCAGCTCGGCCACTAATGAAAAACTGTTTTTT. Translation: CASSSATNEKLFF.